The entry below gives a single T cell receptor (beta chain) sequence along with its context. The V gene end was trimmed by 4 bases and the J gene end by 6 bases; junction bases not matched to a gene: 17. Per the germline V gene, CDR1 is SGHDN and CDR2 is FVKESK. There are 17 residues in the CDR3. The data are from a study of human T cells and chemical hapten exposure. Time point defined: healthy volunteer bleed at 6 weeks. Unfractionated whole blood yielded the extracted total RNA. Per the original data handling: A typical sample had 95,000 to 100,000 TCRs, with roughly 23,224 to 690,600 overall. TCRdb reprocessed the RACE reads via MiXCR and lists one record per CDR3 protein. The V and J calls were not made by the authors but by TCRdb's processing. Of fewer than 100,000 distinct CDR3 sequences listed, around 9.3% are singletons.

The receptor was isolated from a female donor in good health. Some clones in this sample may be carry-over from other donors' samples. The J gene is TRBJ1-1, the V gene TRBV14; 7 positions agree with TRBD1. The sample taken for sequencing was whole blood. This CDR3 is CASSPGGGAWSHAEAFF. In DNA form, the CDR3 reads TGTGCCAGCAGCCCAGGGGGGGGCGCTTGGTCTCACGCTGAAGCTTTCTTT.